The 10 T cell receptor beta chains in this list originate from one sample, sequenced in a study of shared clonotypes between healthy human individuals. Produced via immunoSEQ multiplex PCR; TCRdb's table is partial and in-frame only. The sample contains roughly 640,000 clones, more than 95% of which appear only once. The source material was naive CD4+ T cells sorted from blood. Subset: CD45RA+ positively selected. The receptors derive from a woman aged 25 to 39 in good health.

The rearrangement links TRBV7-2 to TRBJ1-5; D call uncertain. Looked up from germline, CDR1 is SGHTA and CDR2 is FQGNSA. CDR3 length equals 14 residues. Trimming left V 1 base short and J 3 bases short, with 7 bases between. In DNA form, the CDR3 reads TGTGCCAGCAGCTTAGACTATGCCAATCAGCCCCAGCATTTT. It encodes CASSLDYANQPQHF.

The chain employs TRBV6-1 and TRBJ2-7; 7 bases agree with TRBD2. V trimming: 7 bases; J trimming: 1 base; junction bases outside the gene matches: 1. The CDR3 has 12 residues. Looked up from germline, CDR1 is MNHNS and CDR2 is SASEGT. CDR3 DNA sequence: TGTGCCAGCACACTAGCGTCCTACGAGCAGTACTTC. It is translated as CASTLASYEQYF.

The rearrangement links TRBV6-6 to TRBJ2-1; 11 bases align to TRBD2. Germline V lookup: CDR1 MNHNY, CDR2 SVGAGI (reference sequence). There are 15 residues in the CDR3. V lost 2 bases to trimming and J lost 5 bases; unmatched junction nucleotides: 2. As DNA, the CDR3 is TGTGCCAGCAGTTACAAGACTAGCGGGAACAATGAGCAGTTCTTC. Protein sequence: CASSYKTSGNNEQFF.

The chain carries TRBV4-1 and TRBJ1-2; no reliable D call. V lost 0 bases to trimming and J lost 8 bases, with 7 bases between them. CDR3 length: 12 amino acids. Germline CDR1 is MGHRA and CDR2 is YSYEKL. The CDR3 DNA sequence: TGCGCCAGCAGCCAAGAATCGATCGGCTACACCTTC. Residues: CASSQESIGYTF.

V is TRBV15 and J is TRBJ2-7; tentative D call: TRBD1 (5 bases). Germline V lookup: CDR1 LNHNV, CDR2 YYDKDF (reference sequence). The ends were cut back, 3 bases at V and 5 bases at J, with 20 bases in the middle. The CDR3 is 16 residues long. DNA of the CDR3: TGTGCCACCAGCAGCGCAAAGGTGGGGCCCAACCACGAGCAGTACTTC. The encoded protein is CATSSAKVGPNHEQYF.

The CDR3 DNA sequence: TGTGCCAGCAGCTTAATGCCCGGGGAGCTGTTTTTT. Its translation: CASSLMPGELFF. The chain uses TRBV7-3 and TRBJ2-2, with D uncertain. The CDR3 loop spans 12 amino acids. Germline V gives CDR1 SGHTA, CDR2 FQGTGA. Trimming shortened V by 1 base and J by 6 bases, and 3 bases separated the two germline ends.

The chain joins TRBV30 to TRBJ2-5; the match to TRBD1 covers 8 bases. This CDR3 has 13 amino acids. Germline trimming cut 3 bases from V and 5 bases from J; bases unmatched to any gene: 5. Looked up from germline, CDR1 is GTSNPN and CDR2 is SVGIG (reference sequence). This chain's CDR3 is CAWSPGTGETQYF. The CDR3 nucleotides are TGTGCCTGGAGCCCGGGGACAGGCGAGACCCAGTACTTC. The variable domain in full, with the rest retrieved from reference TRBV30 and TRBJ2-5, is SQTIHQWPATLVQPVGSPLSLECTVEGTSNPNLYWYRQAAGRGLQLLFYSVGIGQISSEVPQNLSASRPQDRQFILSSKKLLLSDSGFYLCAWSPGTGETQYFGPGTRLLVL.

The rearrangement joins TRBV18 to TRBJ2-1, with 9 bases lining up with TRBD2. Trimming removed 4 bases from V and 6 bases from J; junction bases left unmatched: 7. The CDR3 consists of 15 residues. Per germline, CDR1 KGHSH and CDR2 LQKENI. This CDR3 is CASSQGLATGNEQFF. CDR3 DNA sequence: TGTGCCAGCTCACAAGGACTAGCGACGGGCAATGAGCAGTTCTTC.

The rearrangement joins TRBV19 to TRBJ2-3; TRBD2 matches 7 bases. Losses at the gene ends were 2 bases for V and 4 bases for J; bases not matched to a gene: 9. The germline CDR1 and CDR2 sequences are LNHDA and SQIVND (reference sequence). The CDR3 loop spans 16 amino acids. As DNA, the CDR3 is TGTGCCAGTAGTATATCGCTGGGAGGGGTGCCAGATACGCAGTATTTT. Translating gives CASSISLGGVPDTQYF.

The genes are TRBV7-8 and TRBJ1-2, with D perhaps TRBD1 (6 bases). Trimming removed 5 bases at V and 6 bases at J, with 19 bases between. The germline V gene has CDR1 SGHVS and CDR2 FQNEAQ. There are 15 residues in the CDR3. The CDR3 spells CASSPRLPGADGYTF. The CDR3 nucleotides are TGTGCCAGCAGCCCTAGGCTGCCAGGGGCTGATGGCTACACCTTC.